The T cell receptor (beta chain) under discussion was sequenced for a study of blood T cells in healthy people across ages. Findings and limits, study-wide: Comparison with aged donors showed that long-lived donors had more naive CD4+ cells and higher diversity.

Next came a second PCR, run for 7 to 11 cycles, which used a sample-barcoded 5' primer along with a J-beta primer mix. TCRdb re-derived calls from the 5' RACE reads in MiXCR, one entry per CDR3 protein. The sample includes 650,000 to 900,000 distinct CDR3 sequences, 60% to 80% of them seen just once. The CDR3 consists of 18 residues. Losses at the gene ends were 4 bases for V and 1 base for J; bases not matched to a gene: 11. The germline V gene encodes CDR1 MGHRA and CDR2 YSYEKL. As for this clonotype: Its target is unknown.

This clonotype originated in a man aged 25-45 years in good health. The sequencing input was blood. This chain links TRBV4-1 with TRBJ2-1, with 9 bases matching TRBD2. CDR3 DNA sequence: TGCGCCAGCAGCCCAGGCCCAGCGGGGGGTCCTTCCTACAATGAGCAGTTCTTC. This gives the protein CASSPGPAGGPSYNEQFF.